This T cell receptor (beta chain) stems from a study of T cell changes during pregnancy in multiple sclerosis. The CDR3 extends over 14 amino acids. Germline CDR1 is SGHRS and CDR2 is YFSETQ. V trimming: 4 bases; J trimming: 8 bases; junction bases outside the gene matches: 9. Method: immunoSEQ multiplex PCR; TCRdb's copy keeps in-frame clones and lacks some. The sample lists 45,000 or so clones, around nine tenths seen once, with roughly 2% in the top ten. This clone was seen a single time. This clonotype was sampled from a female donor with multiple sclerosis, enrolled in a pregnancy study. The chain joins TRBV5-1 to TRBJ1-2; 9 nucleotides align to TRBD1. Sequencing was performed on peripheral blood, taken in the first trimester of pregnancy. In DNA, the CDR3 is TGCGCCAGCAGCCTTACAGGGGGCGCGTCCGGCTACACCTTC. As protein: CASSLTGGASGYTF. Based on the CDR3 plus reference TRBV5-1 and TRBJ1-2, the full variable domain is KAGVTQTPRYLIKTRGQQVTLSCSPISGHRSVSWYQQTPGQGLQFLFEYFSETQRNKGNFPGRFSGRQFSNSRSEMNVSTLELGDSALYLCASSLTGGASGYTFGSGTRLTVV.